This T cell receptor beta chain originates from a study of T cell clonality in common variable immunodeficiency. General study results and limits: Reportedly, TCR beta sequences from common variable immunodeficiency showed fewer deletions and N-nucleotide insertions.

This clone was counted only a few times. Its antigen is unidentified. The CDR3 goes on 3 residues after the read ends, and that part is filled in from the germline J gene. Other DNA sequences of this sample code for an identical CDR3. Sequenced by immunoSEQ multiplex PCR; TCRdb stores in-frame clones only, minus some. The sample holds about 19,000 clones, and no clone turns up only once. Trimming removed 1 base from V and 4 bases from J, with 10 bases in between. Looked up from germline, CDR1 is KGHSH and CDR2 is LQKENI. CDR3 length: 14 residues. Blood samples were heparinized, about 5 to 9 ml per donor.

Material: peripheral blood mononuclear cells. The clonotype comes from a human donor with common variable immunodeficiency. The gene calls are TRBV18 and TRBJ2-5, with TRBD2 as a possible D gene (5 bases). CDR3 DNA, as far as it was read: TGTGCCAGCTCACCACGTACTAGGTCAGAGACC. Residues: CASSPRTRSET. The CDR3 as a whole reads CASSPRTRSETQYF.